Sequencing of this TCR beta chain was carried out in a study of OX40 agonist ivuxolimab in advanced cancers. Some background on the complete study: Ivuxolimab was a fully human IgG2 agonistic monoclonal antibody targeting the costimulatory receptor OX40 (CD134). The dose-escalation cohort was about 83% male with a mean age of approximately 60 years, ranging from roughly 23 to 90. Partial responses were achieved by three dose-escalation patients, of whom one had hepatocellular carcinoma and two had cutaneous melanoma. Among the roughly 52 dose-escalation patients, some 20 had hepatocellular carcinoma, around 15 melanoma, 9 renal cell carcinoma and 9 head and neck cancer. The purpose of peripheral TCRbeta sequencing was to test whether ivuxolimab changed TCR sequence diversity and led to clonal T-cell expansion. Intravenous ivuxolimab was administered to patients every 2 weeks at six dose levels: 0.01, 0.1, 0.3, 1.5, 3 and 10 mg/kg. The monotherapy dose-escalation portion (N ≈ 57 patients) of the phase I ivuxolimab trial is reported in the paper. Prior anti-PD-1, anti-PD-L1 or anti-CTLA-4 therapy was permitted, and about two fifths of dose-escalation patients had received checkpoint inhibitors.

Genomic DNA was extracted from sorted cells for sequencing of the TCRbeta CDR3 region. The immunoSEQ Assay was used for sequencing of TCRbeta CDR3 regions. TCRdb took over this immuneACCESS table, retaining in-frame rearrangements with V and J assigned. Such tables are incomplete; in checked studies, under half of the missing clones stem from an unresolved V gene, and the remainder is unexplained. The sample data list about 79,000 clones, and about nine tenths of these were observed just once. The top ten clones comprise 0.5% to 0.65% of the sample. Summary of the overall study and its limitations: Clonal expansion of both CD4+ and CD8+ blood T cells was observed from baseline to week 6 at doses 0.1 to 3.0 mg/kg. Low levels of normalized T-cell clonal expansion were also seen in some nonresponding patients. In the 0.1-3.0 mg/kg groups, partial responders had among the lowest normalized peripheral clonal expansion, particularly in CD8+ T cells. After ivuxolimab, CD8+ T cells had more expanded clones than CD4+ T cells on average. Which antigens the clonally expanded peripheral T cells were specific for was not determined.

Trimming costs V 10 bases and J 3 bases, and their ends lie 15 bases apart. There are 14 amino acids in the CDR3, from cysteine to phenylalanine inclusive. Just the 42-base CDR3 DNA is kept, in frame starting at base 1. The CDR1 and CDR2 encoded by the germline V gene are ENHRY and SYGVKD. The trial excluded patients who had a history of autoimmune disease or who were on systemic immunosuppression. Peripheral blood for TCR sequencing was collected from all dose cohorts at baseline, on cycle 4 day 1, and on cycle 7 day 1. Samples came from an open-label, multicenter, first-in-human phase I dose-escalation trial of ivuxolimab. Adults with locally advanced or metastatic head and neck squamous cell, hepatocellular, melanoma or renal cell carcinoma were enrolled in the trial. Before TCR sequencing, CD4+ T cells and CD8+ T cells from peripheral blood were sorted into separate populations. Comment on this clone: Its antigen specificity is not known. There are no base qualities to consult, and no much larger clone falls within one base.

The specimen was CD4+ or CD8+ T cells sorted from blood, collected in a trial of the OX40 agonist ivuxolimab. The origin of this receptor is an adult with an advanced solid tumor such as melanoma, head and neck, liver or kidney cancer. Here the chain combines TRBV10-3 and TRBJ2-2; the D gene could be either TRBD1 or TRBD2, each agreeing at 6 bases. The nucleotides are TGTGCCACCGCGGGGCGACAGGACACCGGGGAGCTGTTTTTT. Its translation reads: CATAGRQDTGELFF.